This T cell receptor (beta chain) was obtained from a study of identifying expanded T cells in peripheral blood. Profiling relied on immunoSEQ multiplex PCR, and the TCRdb table lists in-frame clones only, not all of them. The data contain about 78,000 clones, roughly 86% of them seen just once; the ten biggest clones take up around 18%. Comments on this clone: Its specificity is unknown.

No infections or other immune events were documented during collection. CDR3 length: 15 residues. The germline V gene encodes CDR1 SGHDT and CDR2 YYEEEE. The V end was cut by 0 bases, the J end by 0 bases, with 7 bases between. Points from the study as a whole: Variance in clone template counts between roughly two-week samples significantly increased with total template count across all healthy donors. Differentially abundant clones: around 1.1 between replicates, around 17 at around 15 days, 19 to 20 at four.

The V call is TRBV5-6, the J call TRBJ1-3; D ambiguous. The source of this sequence is a person aged 18 to 75 in good health. The sample consisted of blood. The CDR3 here is CASSLGQTSGNTIYF. The DNA for the CDR3 is TGTGCCAGCAGCTTGGGGCAGACCTCTGGAAACACCATATATTTT.